The 5 T cell receptor beta chains below come from one sample, sequenced in a study of cytomegalovirus exposure and HLA in healthy donors. In the PCR, 60 Vbeta and 13 Jbeta primers were used. Profiling relied on immunoSEQ multiplex PCR, and the TCRdb table lists in-frame clones only, not all of them. The table shows some 200,000 clones, with about three quarters occurring only once. Sequenced: PBMCs. These receptors all come from a man aged 40-49 years in good health and CMV-seronegative.

Concerning this clone: An end of the junction differs from the germline gene, which may be a read error. V usage is TRBV7-9 and J usage is TRBJ2-1; 8 nucleotides match TRBD2. Germline V gene lookup returns CDR1 SEHNR and CDR2 FQNEAQ (reference sequence). CDR3 size: 17 residues. The CDR3 is CSSSLAFPGGAYNEQFF. CDR3 in DNA: TGTTCCAGCAGCTTAGCCTTCCCGGGGGGGGCCTACAATGAGCAGTTCTTC. The full variable domain, rest sourced from reference TRBV7-9 and TRBJ2-1, is DTGVSQNPRHKITKRGQNVTFRCDPISEHNRLYWYRQTLGQGPEFLTYFQNEAQLEKSRLLSDRFSAERPKGSFSTLEIQRTEQGDSAMYLCSSSLAFPGGAYNEQFFGPGTRLTVL.

This clone was detected only a few times. Other DNA sequences in the same sample also yield this CDR3. The chain links TRBV5-1 to TRBJ2-5, with D tentatively TRBD1 (5 bases). Looked up from germline, CDR1 is SGHRS and CDR2 is YFSETQ. V was pared by 0 bases and J by 5 bases, with 8 bases between. The CDR3 runs 13 residues. CDR3 sequence (DNA): TGCGCCAGCAGCTTGGGGGGCCGGGAGACCCAGTACTTC. It is translated as CASSLGGRETQYF.

This clone was seen a few times. This chain joins TRBV5-6 and TRBJ1-1, with D possibly being TRBD1 (5 bases). CDR1 SGHDT and CDR2 YYEEEE come from the germline V gene. The CDR3 is made up of 17 amino acids. Trimming removed 2 bases from V and 5 bases from J, with 22 bases in between. The CDR3 sequence is CASSFTPLAGEGTEAFF. CDR3 nucleotides: TGTGCCAGCAGCTTTACTCCTCTGGCGGGGGAAGGGACTGAAGCTTTCTTT.

V gene TRBV19 combines with J gene TRBJ2-2; D is perhaps TRBD1 (5 bases). Germline CDR1 LNHDA, CDR2 SQIVND (reference sequence). The germline V and J ends were trimmed by 7 bases and 3 bases, with 21 bases remaining between them. The CDR3 covers 17 residues. CDR3 sequence (DNA): TGTGCCAGTAACACTGACAGACAGCATACTTACACCGGGGAGCTGTTTTTT. This encodes CASNTDRQHTYTGELFF.

The rearrangement links TRBV7-9 to TRBJ1-2, with TRBD1 identical over 9 bases. Germline V gene sequence: CDR1 SEHNR, CDR2 FQNEAQ (reference sequence). The CDR3 runs to 15 residues. V lost 0 bases to trimming and J lost 4 bases; unmatched junction nucleotides: 3. CDR3 in DNA: TGTGCCAGCAGCTTAGCGGACAGGGGCCCCTATGGCTACACCTTC. Translation gives CASSLADRGPYGYTF.